This T cell receptor beta chain is drawn from a study of shared clonotypes between healthy human individuals. In the CD4+ fraction, cells were divided into CD45RA+ naive and CD45RA-negative memory subsets. CDR1 KGHSH and CDR2 LQKENI come from the germline V gene. The CDR3 is made up of 18 amino acids. V was pared by 1 base and J by 5 bases, with 8 bases of the junction left unmatched. This clone was seen more than once but under ten times. Replicate PCRs for sorted subsets used about 200 ng DNA; this equaled tens of thousands of T cell genomes. Sequencing was performed with immunoSEQ multiplex PCR; in TCRdb, only in-frame clones are kept and a portion is missing. The table includes 640,000 or so clones, 72% detected once.

J is TRBJ2-4 and V is TRBV18, with 13 positions matching TRBD2. The sequencing input was memory CD4+ T cells sorted from blood. Subset in this sample: CD45RA-negative fraction. The receptor was isolated from a woman aged 25 to 39 in good health. The DNA for the CDR3 is TGTGCCAGCTCACCACAGACTAGCGGGAGGAGAAGGGAAAACATTCAGTACTTC. This translates into CASSPQTSGRRRENIQYF.